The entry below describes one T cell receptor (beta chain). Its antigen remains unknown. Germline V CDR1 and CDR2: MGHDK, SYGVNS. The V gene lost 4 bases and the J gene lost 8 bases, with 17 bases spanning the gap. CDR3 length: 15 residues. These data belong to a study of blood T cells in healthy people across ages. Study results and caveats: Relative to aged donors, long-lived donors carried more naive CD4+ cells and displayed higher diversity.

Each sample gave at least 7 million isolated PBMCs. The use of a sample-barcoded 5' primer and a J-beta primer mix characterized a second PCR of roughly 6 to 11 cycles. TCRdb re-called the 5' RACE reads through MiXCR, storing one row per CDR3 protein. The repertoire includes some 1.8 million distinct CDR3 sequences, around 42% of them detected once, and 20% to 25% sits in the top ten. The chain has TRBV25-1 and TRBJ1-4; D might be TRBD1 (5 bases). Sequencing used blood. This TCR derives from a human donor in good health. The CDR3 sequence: CASSGGGFLYEKLFF. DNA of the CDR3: TGTGCCAGCAGTGGGGGGGGGTTTTTATACGAAAAACTGTTTTTT.